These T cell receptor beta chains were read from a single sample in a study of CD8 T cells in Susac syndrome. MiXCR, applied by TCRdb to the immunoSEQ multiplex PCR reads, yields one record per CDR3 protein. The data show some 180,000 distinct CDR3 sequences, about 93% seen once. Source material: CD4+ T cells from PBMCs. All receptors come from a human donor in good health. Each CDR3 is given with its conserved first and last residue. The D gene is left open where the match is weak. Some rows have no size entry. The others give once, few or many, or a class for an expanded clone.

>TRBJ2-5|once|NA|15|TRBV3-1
CASSQGPSQGGTQYF
TGTGCCAGCAGCCAAGGGCCCTCCCAAGGCGGGACCCAGTACTTC
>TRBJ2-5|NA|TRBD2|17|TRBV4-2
CASSQDFSGGSQETQYF
TGTGCCAGCAGCCAAGACTTCAGCGGGGGGTCCCAAGAGACCCAGTACTTC
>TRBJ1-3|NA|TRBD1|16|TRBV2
CASSRRDRGSGNTIYF
TGTGCCAGCAGTCGGCGGGACAGGGGCTCGGGAAACACCATATATTTT
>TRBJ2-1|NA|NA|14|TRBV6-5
CASRGGGRGNEQFF
TGTGCCAGCAGGGGAGGGGGGCGAGGCAATGAGCAGTTCTTC
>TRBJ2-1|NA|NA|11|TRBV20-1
CSVRRVNEQFF
TGCAGTGTTAGGCGAGTCAATGAGCAGTTCTTC
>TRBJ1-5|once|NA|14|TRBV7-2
CASSGKGSQQPQHF
TGTGCCAGCAGCGGAAAGGGGTCGCAGCAGCCCCAGCATTTT
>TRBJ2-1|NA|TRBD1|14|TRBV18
CASSPQNRGHEQFF
TGTGCCAGCTCACCACAGAACAGGGGTCATGAGCAGTTCTTC
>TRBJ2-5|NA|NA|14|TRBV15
CATSRDFKGETQYF
TGTGCCACCAGCAGAGATTTTAAGGGAGAGACCCAGTACTTC
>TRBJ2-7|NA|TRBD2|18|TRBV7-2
CASSFGAGRGAYSYEQYF
TGTGCCAGCAGCTTCGGGGCCGGGCGGGGGGCCTACTCCTACGAGCAGTACTTC
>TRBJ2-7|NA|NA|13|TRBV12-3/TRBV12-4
CASSLGTANEQYF
TGTGCCAGCAGTTTAGGGACAGCTAACGAGCAGTACTTC
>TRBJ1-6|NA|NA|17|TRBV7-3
CASSLKSRASYNSPLHF
TGTGCCAGCAGCTTAAAGTCCCGGGCCTCCTATAATTCACCCCTCCACTTT
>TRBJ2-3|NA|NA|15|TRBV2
CATVESGISTDTQYF
TGTGCCACCGTAGAGTCAGGGATTAGCACAGATACGCAGTATTTT
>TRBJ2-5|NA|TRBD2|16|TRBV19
CASSTELAGGKKTQYF
TGTGCCAGTAGTACCGAACTAGCGGGGGGGAAGAAGACCCAGTACTTC
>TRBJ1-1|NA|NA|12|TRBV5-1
CASSQPDREAFF
TGCGCCAGCAGCCAACCCGACAGGGAAGCTTTCTTT
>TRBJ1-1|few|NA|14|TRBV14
CASSQGRMNTEAFF
TGTGCCAGCAGCCAAGGTAGGATGAACACTGAAGCTTTCTTT
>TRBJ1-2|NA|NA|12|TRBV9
CASSRDYYGYTF
TGTGCCAGCAGTCGGGATTACTATGGCTACACCTTC
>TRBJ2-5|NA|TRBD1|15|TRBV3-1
CASSPPRGLQETQYF
TGTGCCAGCAGCCCACCTAGGGGGCTTCAAGAGACCCAGTACTTC
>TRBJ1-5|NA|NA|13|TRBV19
CASSISWNQPQHF
TGTGCCAGTAGTATCAGTTGGAATCAGCCCCAGCATTTT
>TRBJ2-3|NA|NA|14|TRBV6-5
CASRARGITDTQYF
TGTGCCAGCAGGGCCAGGGGAATCACAGATACGCAGTATTTT
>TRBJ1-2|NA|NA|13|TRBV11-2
CASSVRPERGYTF
TGTGCCAGCAGCGTTCGACCCGAAAGGGGCTACACCTTC
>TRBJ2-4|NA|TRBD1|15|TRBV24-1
CATSDRGQGRDIQYF
TGTGCCACCAGTGATCGCGGACAGGGCAGGGACATTCAGTACTTC
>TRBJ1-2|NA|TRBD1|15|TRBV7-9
CASSTTGQGTYGYTF
TGTGCCAGCAGCACCACAGGACAGGGTACCTATGGCTACACCTTC